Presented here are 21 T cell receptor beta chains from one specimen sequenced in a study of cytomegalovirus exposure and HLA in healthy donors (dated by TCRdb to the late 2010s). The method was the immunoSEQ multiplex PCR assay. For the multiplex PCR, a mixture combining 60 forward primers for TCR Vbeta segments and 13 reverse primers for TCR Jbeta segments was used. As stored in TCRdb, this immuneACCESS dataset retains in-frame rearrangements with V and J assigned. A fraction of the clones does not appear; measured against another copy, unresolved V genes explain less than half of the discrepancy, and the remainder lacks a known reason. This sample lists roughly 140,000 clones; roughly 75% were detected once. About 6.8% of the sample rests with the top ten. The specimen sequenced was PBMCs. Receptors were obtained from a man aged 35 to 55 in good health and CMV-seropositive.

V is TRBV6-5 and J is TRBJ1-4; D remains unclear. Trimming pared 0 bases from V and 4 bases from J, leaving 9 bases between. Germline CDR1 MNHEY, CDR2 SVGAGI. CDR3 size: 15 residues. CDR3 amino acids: CASSYSMTGNEKLFF. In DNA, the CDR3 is TGTGCCAGCAGTTACTCCATGACGGGTAATGAAAAACTGTTTTTT.

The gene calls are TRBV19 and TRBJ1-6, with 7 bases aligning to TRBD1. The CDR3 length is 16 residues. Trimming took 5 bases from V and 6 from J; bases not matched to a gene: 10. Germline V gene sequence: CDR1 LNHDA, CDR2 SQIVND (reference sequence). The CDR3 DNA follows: TGTGCCAGTAGTCCCCGGACAGGAGGAAGTAATTCACCCCTCCACTTT. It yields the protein CASSPRTGGSNSPLHF.

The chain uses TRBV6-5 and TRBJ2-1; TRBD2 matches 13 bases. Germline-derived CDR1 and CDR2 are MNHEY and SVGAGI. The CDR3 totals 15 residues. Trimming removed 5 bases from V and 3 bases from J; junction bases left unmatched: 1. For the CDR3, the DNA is TGTGCCAGCAGTCGGACTAGCGGGGGCTACAATGAGCAGTTCTTC. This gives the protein CASSRTSGGYNEQFF.

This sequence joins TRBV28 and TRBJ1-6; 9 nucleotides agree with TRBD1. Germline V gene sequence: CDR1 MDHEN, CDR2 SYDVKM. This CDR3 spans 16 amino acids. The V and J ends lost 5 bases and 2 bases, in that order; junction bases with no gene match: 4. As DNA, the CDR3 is TGTGCCAGCAGTAACAGGGGGCAGGCCTATAATTCACCCCTCCACTTT. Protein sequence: CASSNRGQAYNSPLHF.

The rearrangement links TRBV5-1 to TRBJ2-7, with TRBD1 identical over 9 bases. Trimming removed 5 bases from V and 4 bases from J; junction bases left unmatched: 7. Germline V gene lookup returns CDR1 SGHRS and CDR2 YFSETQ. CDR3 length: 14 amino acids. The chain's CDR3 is CASRLGQGLYEQYF. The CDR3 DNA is TGCGCCAGCAGGCTTGGACAGGGGTTGTACGAGCAGTACTTC.

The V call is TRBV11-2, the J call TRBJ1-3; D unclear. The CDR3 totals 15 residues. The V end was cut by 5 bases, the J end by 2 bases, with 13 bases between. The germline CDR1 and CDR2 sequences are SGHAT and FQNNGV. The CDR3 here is CASSPRRVAGNTIYF. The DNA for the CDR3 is TGTGCCAGCAGCCCAAGGAGGGTAGCTGGAAACACCATATATTTT.

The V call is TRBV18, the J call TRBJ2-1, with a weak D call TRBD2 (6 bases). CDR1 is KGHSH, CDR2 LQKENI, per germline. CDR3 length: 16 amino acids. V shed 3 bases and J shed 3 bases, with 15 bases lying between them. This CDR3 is CASSPGAGLNYNEQFF. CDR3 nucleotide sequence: TGTGCCAGCTCACCGGGAGCGGGTCTCAACTACAATGAGCAGTTCTTC.

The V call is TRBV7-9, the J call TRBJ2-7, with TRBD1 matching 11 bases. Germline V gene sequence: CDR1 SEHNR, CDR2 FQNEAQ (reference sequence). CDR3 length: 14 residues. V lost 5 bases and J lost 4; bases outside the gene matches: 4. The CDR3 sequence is CASSTDRGRYEQYF. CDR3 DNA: TGTGCCAGCAGCACGGACAGGGGGCGATACGAGCAGTACTTC.

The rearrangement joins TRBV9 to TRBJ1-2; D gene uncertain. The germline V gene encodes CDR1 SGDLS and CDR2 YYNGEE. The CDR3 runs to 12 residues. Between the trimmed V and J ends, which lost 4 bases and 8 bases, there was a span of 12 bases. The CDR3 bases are TGTGCCAGCAGCTCTTCCTCCCCGGGCTACACCTTC. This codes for CASSSSSPGYTF. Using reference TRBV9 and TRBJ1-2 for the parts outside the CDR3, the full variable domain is DSGVTQTPKHLITATGQRVTLRCSPRSGDLSVYWYQQSLDQGLQFLIQYYNGEERAKGNILERFSAQQFPDLHSELNLSSLELGDSALYFCASSSSSPGYTFGSGTRLTVV.

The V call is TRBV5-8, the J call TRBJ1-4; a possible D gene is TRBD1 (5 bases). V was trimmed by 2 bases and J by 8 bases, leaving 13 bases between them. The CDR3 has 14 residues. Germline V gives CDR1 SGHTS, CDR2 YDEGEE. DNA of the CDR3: TGTGCCAGCAGCTTTGGGGCCGTAGGAGAAAAACTGTTTTTT. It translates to CASSFGAVGEKLFF.

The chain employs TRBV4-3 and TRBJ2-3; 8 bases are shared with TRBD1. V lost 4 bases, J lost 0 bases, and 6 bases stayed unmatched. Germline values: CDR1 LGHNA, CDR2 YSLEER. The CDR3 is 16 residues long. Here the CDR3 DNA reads TGCGCCAGCAGCCTTCGGACAGGGCCTAGCACAGATACGCAGTATTTT. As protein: CASSLRTGPSTDTQYF.

CDR3 in DNA: TGTGCCTGGAGTGTAGGAGGGATCTATGGCTACACCTTC. It yields the protein CAWSVGGIYGYTF. This chain links TRBV30 with TRBJ1-2; the D is unclear. From germline, CDR1 is GTSNPN and CDR2 SVGIG (reference sequence). The CDR3 has 13 amino acids. V was pared by 0 bases and J by 4 bases, with 9 bases between.

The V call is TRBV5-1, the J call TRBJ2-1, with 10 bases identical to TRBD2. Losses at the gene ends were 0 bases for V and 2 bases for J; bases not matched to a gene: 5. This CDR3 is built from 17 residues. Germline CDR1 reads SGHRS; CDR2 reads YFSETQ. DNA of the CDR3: TGCGCCAGCAGCTTGGCCCCTAGCGGGGGTGCCTACAATGAGCAGTTCTTC. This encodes CASSLAPSGGAYNEQFF.

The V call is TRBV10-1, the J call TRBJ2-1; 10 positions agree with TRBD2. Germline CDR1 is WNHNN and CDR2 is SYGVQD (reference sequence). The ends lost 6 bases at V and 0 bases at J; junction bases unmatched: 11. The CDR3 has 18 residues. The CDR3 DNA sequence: TGCGCCAGCAGACCGGGACTAGCGCTCCAAAGCTCCTACAATGAGCAGTTCTTC. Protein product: CASRPGLALQSSYNEQFF.

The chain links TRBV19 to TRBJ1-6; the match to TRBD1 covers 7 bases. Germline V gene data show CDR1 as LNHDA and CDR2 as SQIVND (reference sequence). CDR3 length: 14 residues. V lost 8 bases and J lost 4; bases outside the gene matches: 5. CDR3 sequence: CASQTTGYNSPLHF. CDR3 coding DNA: TGTGCCAGTCAAACGACAGGGTATAATTCACCCCTCCACTTT. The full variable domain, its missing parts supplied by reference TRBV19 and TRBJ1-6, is DGGITQSPKYLFRKEGQNVTLSCEQNLNHDAMYWYRQDPGQGLRLIYYSQIVNDFQKGDIAEGYSVSREKKESFPLTVTSAQKNPTAFYLCASQTTGYNSPLHFGNGTRLTVT.

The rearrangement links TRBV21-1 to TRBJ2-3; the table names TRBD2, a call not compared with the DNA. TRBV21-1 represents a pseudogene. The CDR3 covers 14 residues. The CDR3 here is CASSKIGKTDTQYF. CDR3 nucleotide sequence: TGTGCCAGCAGCAAAATCGGGAAAACAGATACGCAGTATTTT.

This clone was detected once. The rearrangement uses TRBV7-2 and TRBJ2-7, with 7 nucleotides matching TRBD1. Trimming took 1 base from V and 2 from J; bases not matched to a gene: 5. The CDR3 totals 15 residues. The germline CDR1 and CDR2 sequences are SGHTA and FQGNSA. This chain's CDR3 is CASSLGGTETYEQYF. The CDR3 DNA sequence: TGTGCCAGCAGCTTAGGAGGGACAGAGACCTACGAGCAGTACTTC.

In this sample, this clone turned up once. CDR3 amino acids: CAISIASIDEQFF. The CDR3 region has the DNA TGTGCCATCTCTATAGCTAGCATCGATGAGCAGTTCTTC. The V gene is TRBV7-9, the J gene TRBJ2-1, with D possibly matching TRBD2 (5 bases). This CDR3 comprises 13 residues. From germline, CDR1 is SEHNR and CDR2 FQNEAQ (reference sequence). Trimming cost V 10 bases and J 8 bases, with 18 bases left between them.

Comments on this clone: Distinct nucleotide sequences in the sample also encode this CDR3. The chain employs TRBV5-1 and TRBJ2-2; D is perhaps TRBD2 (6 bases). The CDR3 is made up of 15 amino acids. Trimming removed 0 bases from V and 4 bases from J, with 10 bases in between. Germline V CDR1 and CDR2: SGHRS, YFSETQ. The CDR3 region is CASSLGQGGTGELFF. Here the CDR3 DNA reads TGCGCCAGCAGCTTGGGGCAGGGAGGCACCGGGGAGCTGTTTTTT.

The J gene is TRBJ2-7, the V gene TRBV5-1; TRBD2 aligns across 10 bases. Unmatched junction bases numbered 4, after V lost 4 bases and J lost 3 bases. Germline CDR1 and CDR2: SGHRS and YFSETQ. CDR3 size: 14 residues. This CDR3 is CASSPGTSVYEQYF. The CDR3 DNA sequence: TGCGCCAGCAGCCCGGGGACTAGCGTCTACGAGCAGTACTTC.

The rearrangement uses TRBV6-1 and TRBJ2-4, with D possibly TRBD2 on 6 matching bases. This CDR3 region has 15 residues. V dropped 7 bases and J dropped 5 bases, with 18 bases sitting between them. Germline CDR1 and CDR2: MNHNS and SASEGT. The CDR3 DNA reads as TGTGCCAGCACATGGGAGGCATGGAGCCAAAACATTCAGTACTTC. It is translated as CASTWEAWSQNIQYF.